These 2 T cell receptor beta chains originate from one sample sequenced in a study of cytomegalovirus exposure and HLA in healthy donors. Vbeta (60) and Jbeta (13) primers were used in the PCR. Clones were read by immunoSEQ multiplex PCR, and TCRdb kept only the in-frame ones, dropping some. The sample includes under 200,000 clones, 75% of them seen just once. Material for sequencing was PBMCs. The receptors stem from a male donor in good health and CMV-seronegative.

This chain links TRBV29-1 with TRBJ1-2, with D tentatively TRBD1 (6 bases). V lost 4 bases, J lost 5 bases, and 11 bases lay in between. Germline assignment: CDR1 SQVTM and CDR2 ANQGSEA. The CDR3 runs to 12 residues. CDR3 sequence (DNA): TGCAGCGTTGGGACAGTCGATTATGGCTACACCTTC. Translating it yields CSVGTVDYGYTF.

This chain links TRBV2 with TRBJ2-6; the match to TRBD1 covers 12 bases. CDR1 and CDR2 (germline): SNHLY, FYNNEI. The length of the CDR3 is 18 residues. V gave up 4 bases and J gave up 1 base; unmatched junction bases: 5. The chain's CDR3 is CASSGRGQGASGANVLTF. The DNA for the CDR3 is TGTGCCAGCAGTGGAAGGGGACAGGGGGCGTCTGGGGCCAACGTCCTGACTTTC.